The TCR beta chain under discussion was sequenced for a study of beta chain features in type 1 diabetes. Looking at the study overall: Similarity in age, gender and cell yields was seen between patients and healthy donors. The study, taken as a whole, reports: Among all four CD4+ subsets, Type 1 diabetes patients had TCRB CDR3s that were moderately but significantly shorter.

This clone occurred a few times. Its antigen is as yet unknown. The CDR3 is 14 residues long. CDR1 GTSNPN and CDR2 SVGIG come from the germline V gene (reference sequence). V was trimmed by 0 bases and J by 7 bases, leaving 15 bases between them. The whole isolated RNA underwent reverse transcription, so sequencing captured expressed TCRB transcripts. TCRdb keeps only in-frame clones here, not all; method: immunoSEQ multiplex PCR. Of around 360,000 clones in the sample, around 12% were seen once. This sequence was found in a woman under 30 with type 1 diabetes. Sequenced sample: naive CD4+ T cells from blood. The chain is built from TRBV30 and TRBJ1-2; TRBD1 might be the D (5 bases). Here the CDR3 reads CAWSVSGRAGGYTF. The DNA for the CDR3 is TGTGCCTGGAGTGTGTCAGGCAGGGCTGGTGGCTACACCTTC.